This TCR beta chain was sequenced during a study of STAT5B mutations in CD4+ large granular lymphocyte leukemia. The study's findings and limits: CD4-sorted patient repertoires seemed more clonal than healthy CD4+ repertoires.

Sequenced by immunoSEQ multiplex PCR; TCRdb stores in-frame clones only, minus some. The sample carries some 2,000 clones, about 81% recorded once. Notes on this clone: Its cognate antigen is unknown.

Source material: PBMCs. This receptor was taken from a woman in her seventies with CD4+ T-cell large granular lymphocyte leukemia.

CDR3 in DNA: TGTGCCAGCAGTTTTGGAGGGGAAGGTACTGAAGCTTTCTTT. The encoded protein is CASSFGGEGTEAFF. The rearrangement uses TRBV6-5 and TRBJ1-1; the D gene is possibly TRBD1 (5 bases). The CDR3 covers 14 residues. Trimming pared 4 bases from V and 5 bases from J, leaving 14 bases between. Germline values: CDR1 MNHEY, CDR2 SVGAGI.